The 10 T cell receptor beta chains reported below all come from one sample, sequenced in a study of T cell responses to AZD1222 COVID-19 vaccine. Sequencing used immunoSEQ multiplex PCR; TCRdb keeps in-frame clones, though not all of them. The sample consists of roughly 150,000 clones, roughly nine tenths of them appearing once. The sequences come from peripheral blood, collected on day 0 of AZD1222 vaccination. Source of these receptors: an adult in good health.

The chain employs TRBV5-1 and TRBJ1-3, with D perhaps matching TRBD1 (5 bases). Between the trimmed V and J ends, which lost 5 bases and 3 bases, there was a span of 18 bases. This CDR3 is 16 amino acids long. Germline V gives CDR1 SGHRS, CDR2 YFSETQ. As DNA, the CDR3 is TGCGCCAGCAGGCCGGGCGGCAGGGAGAATGGAAACACCATATATTTT. Translated, it gives CASRPGGRENGNTIYF.

The CDR3 is CASSQGWNNEQFF. CDR3 DNA sequence: TGTGCCAGCAGCCAAGGTTGGAACAATGAGCAGTTCTTC. The chain has TRBV3-1 (or the pseudogene TRBV3-2) and TRBJ2-1, with D unresolved. V lost 1 base, J lost 5 bases, and 6 bases lay in between. CDR1 LGHDT and CDR2 YNNKEL come from the germline V gene (reference sequence). The CDR3 has 13 residues.

V usage is TRBV28 and J usage is TRBJ2-7; 8 bases line up with TRBD2. The CDR3 covers 16 residues. CDR1 MDHEN and CDR2 SYDVKM come from the germline V gene. Trimming removed 5 bases from V and 5 bases from J; junction bases left unmatched: 14. DNA of the CDR3: TGTGCCAGCAGTCACGGAGGACTAGCCGTTTGGGACGAGCAGTACTTC. Amino acids: CASSHGGLAVWDEQYF.

The rearrangement joins TRBV9 to TRBJ1-1; TRBD1 agrees at 7 bases. The CDR3 contains 15 residues. The ends lost 2 bases at V and 4 bases at J; junction bases unmatched: 8. Germline V gives CDR1 SGDLS, CDR2 YYNGEE. The CDR3 DNA is TGTGCCAGCAGCGTCAGCCCACAGGGGCTCACTGAAGCTTTCTTT. Protein: CASSVSPQGLTEAFF.

This clone was observed a handful of times. The chain recombines TRBV18 with TRBJ2-7, with a weak D call TRBD1 (6 bases). V was pared by 5 bases and J by 2 bases, with 10 bases between. Germline values: CDR1 KGHSH, CDR2 LQKENI. The CDR3 has 13 amino acids. CDR3 sequence (DNA): TGTGCCAGCTCATTGGACAGCACCTACGAGCAGTACTTC. Translation: CASSLDSTYEQYF.

The J gene is TRBJ2-1, the V gene TRBV6-2 or TRBV6-3; D gene unclear. Trimming took off 0 bases at V and 8 bases at J, with 8 bases between the two ends. CDR1 and CDR2 from the germline V gene are MNHEY and SVGEGT. The CDR3 extends over 13 amino acids. CDR3 sequence reads: CASSYSILYEQFF. CDR3 bases: TGTGCCAGCAGTTACTCGATTCTATATGAGCAGTTCTTC.

About this clone itself: The junction shows a germline mismatch at one end, possibly a read error. This chain links TRBV2 with TRBJ1-4, with a possible D match to TRBD1 (6 bases). The CDR3 is 16 amino acids. CDR1 SNHLY and CDR2 FYNNEI come from the germline V gene. The CDR3 DNA is TGTGCCAGCAGCGAAGGGACATCTTCAACTAATGAAAAACTGTTTTTT. Protein: CASSEGTSSTNEKLFF.

The CDR3 reads CASTRGRVNEQFF. The CDR3 DNA follows: TGTGCCAGCACCCGGGGCAGGGTCAATGAGCAGTTCTTC. V usage is TRBV6-5 and J usage is TRBJ2-1; D may match TRBD1 or TRBD2 (5 bases each). The CDR3 contains 13 residues. The germline V gene has CDR1 MNHEY and CDR2 SVGAGI. Between the trimmed V and J ends, which lost 7 bases and 6 bases, there was a span of 13 bases.

The chain links TRBV4-1 to TRBJ2-1; the match to TRBD2 covers 13 bases. The germline V gene has CDR1 MGHRA and CDR2 YSYEKL. V lost 1 base, J lost 7 bases, and 7 bases stayed unmatched. CDR3 length equals 17 residues. The CDR3 loop reads CASSQGLAGGLWNEQFF. The CDR3 DNA reads as TGCGCCAGCAGCCAAGGACTAGCGGGAGGACTTTGGAATGAGCAGTTCTTC.

V gene TRBV6-5 combines with J gene TRBJ2-7, with TRBD2 as a possible D gene (6 bases). The germline V and J ends were trimmed by 2 bases and 6 bases, with 11 bases remaining between them. Germline loops: CDR1 MNHEY, CDR2 SVGAGI. The length of the CDR3 is 13 residues. The DNA for the CDR3 is TGTGCCAGCAGTTACGGGCTAGCGTCCGAGCAGTACTTC. Translating it yields CASSYGLASEQYF.